This T cell receptor (beta chain) appears in the sequencing data of a study of cytomegalovirus exposure and HLA in healthy donors listed by TCRdb under 2017. Study-wide context: An earlier analysis of 587 of the donors reported over 250 Gb of sequence data and 95 million to 130 million unique TCR beta sequences obtained from about 180 million T cells. The study used immunosequencing to profile the T cell repertoires of hundreds of subjects and linked those repertoires to cytomegalovirus serostatus. An early release covering about 600 HLA-typed donors comprised roughly 300 gigabases of sequencing data and tens of millions of unique TCR sequences. Typing coverage differed by locus: A, B, C, DRB1 and DQB1 were typed in roughly 629-630 donors, DQA1 in 500 to 550, DPA1 in approximately 600, and DPB1 in approximately 450. To predict cytomegalovirus infection status, the study combined high-throughput TCR immunosequencing, statistical association of individual TCRs with disease status, and machine learning. The aim of the study was to test whether cataloging public T cell receptors could identify signatures of past pathogen exposure. Every discovery cohort repertoire had been produced on one sequencing platform. A later genetic analysis took genome-wide SNP genotypes for about 65% of the roughly 670 donors and used that subset as a discovery cohort. Donor age, sex, ethnicity and CMV serostatus were compiled alongside the repertoire data. Roughly five DR-DQ haplotypes were handled as single units for association and clustering because linkage in the cohort was strong. Rather than using new phenotypic data, the later analysis identified candidate immune exposures from TCR beta sequences and from how often those sequences occurred across donors. Across approximately 400 genotyped donors of the cohort, an average of about 250,000 unique TCR beta nucleotide sequences per donor were sequenced, and 15% to 20% of those sequences were non-productive. HLA typing covered class I and class II loci at four-digit resolution. Among the roughly 400 genotyped donors, approximately 82% belonged to the genetic ancestry cluster associated with self-reported Caucasian donors. A separate validation cohort of about 110 different subjects was used in addition to the roughly 670-subject first cohort. An earlier analysis of 587 of the donors used high-throughput TCR beta sequencing to judge whether each TCR beta V gene segment behaved as functional or pseudogenic. In a later analysis, previously published TCR beta repertoires from 500 to 750 donors were re-analyzed and high-resolution HLA genotyping was added so that TCR occurrence patterns could be studied. Results and caveats for the whole study, not just this receptor: Roughly 15 rarely observed V segments, including chromosome 9 orphons, were excluded from the earlier analysis of about 500 of the donors because counts were too low. A later genetic analysis reported fewer N-insertions in productive TCRs among donors in an Asian-associated ancestry cluster than the roughly 650-donor mean. In a later genetic analysis, a missense DCLRE1C variant was associated with V-gene and J-gene trimming of TCR beta chains, and the association was replicated in an independent cohort. When HLA alleles, especially DR and DQ, strongly co-occurred, attributing TCR associations to individual alleles was difficult. According to a later analysis, most CMV-associated TCR beta chains appeared to be HLA-restricted, and the HLA associations seemed to be driven largely by CMV exposure. A further reported finding was that TCR beta sequences accurately predicted the HLA-A and HLA-B alleles for most subjects in the first cohort. The study gave a list of more than 150 TCR beta chains associated with cytomegalovirus. Some IMGT-functional V segments, including TRBV6-2 and TRBV6-3, could not be distinguished by the 87-base-pair reads and were therefore excluded. Most TCR sequences were observed very rarely across donors, whereas some public TCRs were present in many individuals. The cohort was sequenced for TCR beta chains only, and without alpha or paired-chain data the features that could be detected were limited. In a later analysis, TCR association rates were found to vary across HLA loci, with the most associated TCRs seen for DRB1 alleles and the fewest for HLA-C alleles. Because HLA typing was missing for some donors at each locus, association tests included only the typed subset. Compared with equally common non-associated chains, HLA-associated TCR beta chains in a later analysis were more clonally expanded and had lower generation probabilities. A cluster of highly shared sequence variants was judged likely to represent a technical artifact of the sequencing pipeline. Linkage disequilibrium might explain the correlated functional status among segregating V segments, but an unknown experimental factor could not be ruled out. Specific HLA alleles were associated with 15,000 to 20,000 TCR beta sequences at a false discovery rate of 0.05 in a later analysis. Immune exposure information for the cohort was limited to CMV serostatus. In both the original and validation cohorts, the classifier was reported to diagnose cytomegalovirus status with high specificity and sensitivity. In an earlier analysis of roughly 560 of the donors, most TCR beta V segments were observed in productive rearrangements about 90% or about 30% of the time, broadly matching IMGT annotations. In a later analysis, several top co-occurrence clusters were reported to appear linked to parvovirus B19, influenza, CMV and Epstein-Barr virus. According to the authors, the approach could potentially be generalized to other disease states and immunological phenotypes. In vitro tests confirmed that a few of the cytomegalovirus-associated TCR beta chains recognize cytomegalovirus antigens. Sequencing depth was assumed to be roughly uniform across donors in the presence/absence analyses, though that assumption may not hold.

With regard to this clone: Its recognized antigen is unknown. It has no much larger one-base neighbor in the sample; base qualities were not kept.

The cohort consisted of hundreds of healthy bone marrow donors. At the time of sampling, every cohort member was nominally healthy, though immune exposures that went unrecorded were likely present. The donor was CMV seronegative and belonged to the group of roughly 330 seronegative cohort members. A peripheral blood sample was provided by each donor, and peripheral blood mononuclear cells were used for TCR beta sequencing. The Qiagen DNeasy Blood Extraction Kit was used to extract genomic DNA from the blood cell samples. The CDR3 sequence holds 13 residues, the cysteine and phenylalanine included. Of the read, only the CDR3 DNA is kept; its 39 bases are in frame from base 1. Based on the germline V gene, the CDR1 and CDR2 sequences are KGHSH and LQKENI. The V end loses 1 base and the J end loses 7 bases, and a stretch of 10 bases separates them. The library was made by the immunoSEQ multiplex PCR assay. A mixture of 60 forward primers for TCR Vbeta segments and 13 reverse primers for TCR Jbeta segments was used in the multiplex PCR. Amplification of the CDR3 region of rearranged TCR beta genes was performed with a multiplex PCR assay on genomic DNA. The amplified TCR beta libraries were sequenced on the Illumina HiSeq System as 87-base-pair reads. The published analysis was carried out like this. In a later analysis, some 80 million unique TCR beta chains were counted across the 500 to 850 repertoires, and approximately 9.9 million of these chains were shared by at least two donors. To remove PCR and sequencing errors, raw reads were error-corrected and collapsed into unique sequences using a nearest-neighbor algorithm that merged closely related sequences. V, D and J gene segments were assigned by aligning CDR3 sequences to IMGT reference sequences. For a sequence to be retained, a match of at least six nucleotides to both a V gene segment and a J gene segment was required. A rearrangement counted as productive if the CDR3 had no stop codons and remained in frame with V and J, and every other rearrangement counted as non-productive. CDR3 was defined by IMGT convention, running from the second conserved V-encoded cysteine to the conserved J-encoded phenylalanine. The earlier analysis of 500 to 600 of the donors excluded sequences that lacked an unambiguous match to a single V gene segment. An earlier analysis of 450 to 650 of the donors called V segments functional above 56.7% productive rearrangements and segregating when the between-donor standard deviation exceeded 5%. To diagnose cytomegalovirus status from the catalog of TCR beta chain sequences, a statistical classification framework was built. A later analysis assigned V and J genes by comparing TCR nucleotide sequences with IMGT/GENE-DB human TR gene sequences. The TCRdist pipeline was used in a later analysis to assign CDR3 sequences and most-parsimonious VDJ recombination scenarios. In a later analysis, each TCR beta chain was defined by its CDR3 amino acid sequence together with its V-gene family, and reads lacking a unique V-gene family were excluded. As a way to deal with suspected cross-contamination and a sequencing artifact, a later analysis dropped over 550 nucleotide sequences that were highly shared and had low generation probability. In a later analysis, a clonal expansion index was calculated for each public chain from normalized within-repertoire ranks of inferred template counts. A later analysis computed generation probabilities with a VDJ recombination model fitted to out-of-frame rearrangements, and checked the results against IGoR. Hypergeometric tests were used in a later analysis to score TCR-TCR, TCR-HLA and TCR-CMV co-occurrence, with a repertoire-size bias correction applied to the TCR pairs. To estimate false discovery rates, a later analysis permuted the HLA or CMV assignments 20 times. In a later analysis, co-occurring TCRs were grouped with DBSCAN, and TCRdist sequence similarity was added when clustering was performed within HLA-allele-positive subsets. For co-occurrence clustering, repertoires with fewer than 30,000 or more than 120,000 public chains were excluded, along with roughly five repertoires with anomalous nucleotide sharing. TCRdb carries this immuneACCESS record with in-frame sequences only. Its versions omit some clonotypes, under half of them owing to an unresolved V gene in the studies checked, with the rest unexplained. V, J and clone size were drawn from that table, and D and trimming were deduced from the DNA. The sample table shows under 200,000 clones, and around three quarters are seen once. 1.8% of the sample is in the top ten clones.

The sequence was collected from a woman aged 30 to 39 in good health and CMV-seronegative. Sequenced input: PBMCs. The rearrangement joined TRBV18 to TRBJ1-1; no D segment can be confidently identified. The CDR3 sequence is CASSPRGNDEAFF. The nucleotide sequence is TGTGCCAGCTCACCACGAGGGAATGATGAAGCTTTCTTT.